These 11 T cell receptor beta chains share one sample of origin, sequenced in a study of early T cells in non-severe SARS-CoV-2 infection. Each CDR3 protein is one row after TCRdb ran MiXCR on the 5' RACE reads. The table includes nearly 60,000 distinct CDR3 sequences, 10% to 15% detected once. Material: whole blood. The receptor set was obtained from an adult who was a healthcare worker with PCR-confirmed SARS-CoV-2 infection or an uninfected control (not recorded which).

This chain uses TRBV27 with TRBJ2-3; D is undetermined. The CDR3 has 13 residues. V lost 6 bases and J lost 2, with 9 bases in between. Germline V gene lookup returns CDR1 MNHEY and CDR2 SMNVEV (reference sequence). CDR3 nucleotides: TGTGCCAGCAGCCCAGGACCCACAGATACGCAGTATTTT. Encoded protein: CASSPGPTDTQYF.

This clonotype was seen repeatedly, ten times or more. This chain's CDR3 is CASSLGGNYGYTF. CDR3 sequence (DNA): TGTGCCAGCAGCTTAGGCGGTAACTATGGCTACACCTTC. The gene calls are TRBV7-9 and TRBJ1-2, with D hard to call. V was shortened by 1 base and J by 1 base, with 4 bases between the two germline ends. Germline CDR1 reads SEHNR; CDR2 reads FQNEAQ (reference sequence). The CDR3 length is 13 residues.

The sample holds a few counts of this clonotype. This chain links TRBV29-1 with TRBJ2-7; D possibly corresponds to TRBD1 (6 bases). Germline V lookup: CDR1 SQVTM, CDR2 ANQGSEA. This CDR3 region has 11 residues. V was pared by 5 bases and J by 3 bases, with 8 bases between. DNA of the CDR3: TGCAGCGTTCACAGGGACTACGAGCAGTACTTC. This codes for CSVHRDYEQYF.

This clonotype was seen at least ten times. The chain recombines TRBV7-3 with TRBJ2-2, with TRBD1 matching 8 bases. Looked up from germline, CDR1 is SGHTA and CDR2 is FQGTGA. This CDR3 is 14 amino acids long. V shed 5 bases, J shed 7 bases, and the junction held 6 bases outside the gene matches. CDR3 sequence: CASSVQGAVGELFF. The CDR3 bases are TGTGCCAGCAGCGTCCAGGGGGCGGTCGGGGAGCTGTTTTTT.

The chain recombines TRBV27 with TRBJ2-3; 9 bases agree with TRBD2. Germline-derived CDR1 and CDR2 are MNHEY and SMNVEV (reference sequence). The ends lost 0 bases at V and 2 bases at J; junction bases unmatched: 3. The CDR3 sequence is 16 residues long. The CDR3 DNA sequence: TGTGCCAGCAGTTTATCGCCTAGCGGGATCACAGATACGCAGTATTTT. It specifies CASSLSPSGITDTQYF.

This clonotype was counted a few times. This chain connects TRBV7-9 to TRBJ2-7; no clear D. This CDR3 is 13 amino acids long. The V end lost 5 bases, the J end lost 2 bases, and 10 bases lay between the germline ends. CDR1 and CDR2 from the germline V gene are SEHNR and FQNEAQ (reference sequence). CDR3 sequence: CASSPTPTYEQYF. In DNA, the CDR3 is TGTGCCAGCAGCCCGACACCGACCTACGAGCAGTACTTC. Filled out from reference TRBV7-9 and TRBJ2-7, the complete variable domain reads DTGVSQNPRHKITKRGQNVTFRCDPISEHNRLYWYRQTLGQGPEFLTYFQNEAQLEKSRLLSDRFSAERPKGSFSTLEIQRTEQGDSAMYLCASSPTPTYEQYFGPGTRLTVT.

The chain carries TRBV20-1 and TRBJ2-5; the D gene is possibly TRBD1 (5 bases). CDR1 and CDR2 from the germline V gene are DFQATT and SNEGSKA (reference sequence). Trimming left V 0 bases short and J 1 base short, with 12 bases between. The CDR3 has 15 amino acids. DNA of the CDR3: TGCAGTGCTAGAGATCCCCAGACAGTCCAAGAGACCCAGTACTTC. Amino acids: CSARDPQTVQETQYF.

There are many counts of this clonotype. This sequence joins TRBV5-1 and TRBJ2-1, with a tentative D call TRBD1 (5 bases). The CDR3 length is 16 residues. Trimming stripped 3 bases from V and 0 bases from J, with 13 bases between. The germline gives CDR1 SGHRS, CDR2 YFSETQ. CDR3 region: CASSSKDTSSYNEQFF. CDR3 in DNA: TGCGCCAGCAGCTCAAAGGACACGAGCTCCTACAATGAGCAGTTCTTC.

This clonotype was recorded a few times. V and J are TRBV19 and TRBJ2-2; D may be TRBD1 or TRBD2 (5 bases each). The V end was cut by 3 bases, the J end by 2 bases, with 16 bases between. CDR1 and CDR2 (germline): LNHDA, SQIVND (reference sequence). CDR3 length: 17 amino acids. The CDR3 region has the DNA TGTGCCAGTAGTATCTATCGGGGACGACGAAACACCGGGGAGCTGTTTTTT. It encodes CASSIYRGRRNTGELFF.

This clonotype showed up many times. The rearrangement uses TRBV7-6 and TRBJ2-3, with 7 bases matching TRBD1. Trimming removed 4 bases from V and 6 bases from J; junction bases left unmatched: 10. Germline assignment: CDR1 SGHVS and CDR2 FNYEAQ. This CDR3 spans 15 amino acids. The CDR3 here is CASSSLGTDTDTQYF. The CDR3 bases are TGTGCCAGCAGCTCCCTGGGGACAGACACGGATACGCAGTATTTT. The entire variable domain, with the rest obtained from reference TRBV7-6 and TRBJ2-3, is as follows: GAGVSQSPRYKVTKRGQDVALRCDPISGHVSLYWYRQALGQGPEFLTYFNYEAQQDKSGLPNDRFSAERPEGSISTLTIQRTEQRDSAMYRCASSSLGTDTDTQYFGPGTRLTVL.

CDR3 coding DNA: TGCAGTGCTTCAAGGACTAGAGGCACAGATACGCAGTATTTT. This translates into CSASRTRGTDTQYF. The chain joins TRBV20-1 to TRBJ2-3; 7 bases are a match to TRBD2. The length of the CDR3 is 14 residues. Germline CDR1 is DFQATT and CDR2 is SNEGSKA (reference sequence). The J segment lost 1 base and the V segment lost 5 bases, leaving 6 bases of the junction unmatched.